The 22 T cell receptor beta chains below were found in one sample sequenced in a study of radiation and T cells in renal cell carcinoma. Time point defined: blood 4 weeks post-SBRT, at nephrectomy. Treatment meaning: 15 Gy SBRT to primary tumor, nephrectomy 4 weeks later. The repertoire was sequenced with immunoSEQ multiplex PCR; TCRdb's copy has only in-frame clones and lacks some. The sample shows 60,000 or so clones, 70% to 80% of them seen only once. The sequencing here drew on blood, taken from a patient whose treatment included radiotherapy and nephrectomy. The receptors here all came from a man aged 55 to 69 with renal cell carcinoma.

J is TRBJ2-7 and V is TRBV12-5, with TRBD1 as a possible D gene (6 bases). Between the trimmed V and J ends, which lost 3 bases and 6 bases, there was a span of 15 bases. Germline loops: CDR1 LGHNT, CDR2 FRNRAP. This CDR3 is built from 14 residues. The CDR3 protein is CASGFSAGQSEQYF. In DNA form, the CDR3 reads TGTGCTAGTGGTTTCAGCGCCGGACAGAGCGAGCAGTACTTC.

The sample holds a few counts of this clone. The chain recombines TRBV5-6 with TRBJ2-1; D is perhaps TRBD2 (5 bases). The germline V and J ends were trimmed by 2 bases and 4 bases, with 13 bases remaining between them. Per the germline V gene, CDR1 is SGHDT and CDR2 is YYEEEE. CDR3 length: 15 residues. CDR3 in DNA: TGTGCCAGCAGCTTTGGACTTTCTGGGTACAATGAGCAGTTCTTC. Amino acids: CASSFGLSGYNEQFF.

This clone was observed once. V usage is TRBV7-9 and J usage is TRBJ2-7; possible D gene TRBD2, 5 bases. The CDR3 consists of 13 residues. Germline loops: CDR1 SEHNR, CDR2 FQNEAQ (reference sequence). The ends were cut back, 1 base at V and 5 bases at J, with 9 bases in the middle. The CDR3 loop reads CASSLERVDEQYV. The CDR3 DNA reads TGTGCCAGCAGCTTAGAGAGGGTCGACGAGCAGTACGTC.

The chain uses TRBV2 and TRBJ1-3; 8 positions agree with TRBD1. There are 15 residues in the CDR3. After removal of 1 base from V and 4 bases from J, the junction contained 3 bases not matched to a gene. Germline V gives CDR1 SNHLY, CDR2 FYNNEI. The CDR3 nucleotides read TGTGCCAGCAGTGAAGACAGGGGGTGGGGAAACACCATATATTTT. Residues: CASSEDRGWGNTIYF.

The chain couples TRBV19 to TRBJ2-1; 8 bases map to TRBD2. Germline V lookup: CDR1 LNHDA, CDR2 SQIVND (reference sequence). Trimming cost V 3 bases and J 6 bases; bases outside gene matches: 7. The length of the CDR3 is 15 residues. The CDR3 bases are TGTGCCAGTAGTATGTGGGCGGGAGGACGCAATGAGCAGTTCTTC. This codes for CASSMWAGGRNEQFF.

This chain joins TRBV4-2 and TRBJ2-3; D uncertain. Germline V gives CDR1 LGHNA, CDR2 YNFKEQ. The V and J ends lost 4 bases and 0 bases respectively, with 5 bases between them. CDR3 length equals 13 residues. The CDR3 bases are TGTGCCAGCAGCCTGACTAGCACAGATACGCAGTATTTT. Protein product: CASSLTSTDTQYF.

This chain joins TRBV19 and TRBJ1-2, with D maybe TRBD1 (6 bases). Germline values: CDR1 LNHDA, CDR2 SQIVND (reference sequence). Trimming pared 6 bases from V and 5 bases from J, leaving 19 bases between. The length of the CDR3 is 15 residues. CDR3 in amino acids: CASSSRRTEGYGYTF. In DNA, the CDR3 is TGTGCCAGTAGCTCGCGCCGGACAGAAGGATATGGCTACACCTTC.

This clone was seen a single time. This rearrangement joins TRBV19 to TRBJ1-1; 7 bases line up with TRBD1. This CDR3 has 18 residues. V trimming: 3 bases; J trimming: 4 bases; junction bases outside the gene matches: 17. Per the germline V gene, CDR1 is LNHDA and CDR2 is SQIVND (reference sequence). The CDR3 DNA reads as TGTGCCAGTAGTATTGGCCGGGACAGCAAGAACGTGGGCACTGAAGCTTTCTTT. Protein product: CASSIGRDSKNVGTEAFF.

This clone has just one count. This chain joins TRBV12-5 and TRBJ1-1; TRBD1 matches 9 bases. Germline V gives CDR1 LGHNT, CDR2 FRNRAP. This CDR3 is 16 amino acids long. Trimming removed 5 bases from V and 6 bases from J; junction bases left unmatched: 13. CDR3 amino acids: CASGPGQGLGGSEAFF. CDR3 nucleotides: TGTGCTAGTGGTCCTGGACAGGGGCTAGGGGGGTCTGAAGCTTTCTTT.

Concerning this clone itself: Other DNA sequences in the sample encode the same CDR3. The CDR3 reads CASSLETVYGYTF. CDR3 in DNA: TGTGCCAGCAGCTTAGAGACGGTTTATGGCTACACCTTC. The chain recombines TRBV11-2 with TRBJ1-2; D is unresolved. The CDR3 spans 13 residues. CDR1 and CDR2 (germline): SGHAT, FQNNGV. Trimming removed 0 bases from V and 5 bases from J, with 7 bases in between.

Only a few counts were recorded for this clone. The chain employs TRBV10-3 and TRBJ1-2, with TRBD1 identical over 8 bases. The length of the CDR3 is 14 residues. The V gene end was trimmed by 9 bases and the J gene end by 2 bases; junction bases not matched to a gene: 8. Germline CDR1 reads ENHRY; CDR2 reads SYGVKD. The CDR3 nucleotides read TGTGCCATAAAGGACAGGGCCACAAACTATGGCTACACCTTC. This translates into CAIKDRATNYGYTF.

The chain links TRBV7-9 to TRBJ2-7; tentatively, D is TRBD1 (7 bases). This CDR3 has 12 amino acids. CDR1 SEHNR and CDR2 FQNEAQ come from the germline V gene (reference sequence). V was trimmed by 7 bases and J by 3 bases, leaving 10 bases between them. In DNA form, the CDR3 reads TGTGCCAGCACCCAGGGGGGCTACGAGCAGTACTTC. Translating gives CASTQGGYEQYF.

The chain links TRBV29-1 to TRBJ2-7; D ambiguous. The CDR3 extends over 10 amino acids. Germline-derived CDR1 and CDR2 are SQVTM and ANQGSEA. Trimming removed 6 bases from V and 4 bases from J, with 7 bases in between. The CDR3 nucleotides are TGCAGCGTCGAACCTTACGAGCAGTACGTC. This encodes CSVEPYEQYV.

V usage is TRBV5-4 and J usage is TRBJ2-2, with TRBD1 matching 7 bases. The CDR3 contains 16 residues. From germline, CDR1 is SGHNT and CDR2 YYREEE (reference sequence). The junction had 8 bases not matched to a gene; V was cut back by 0 bases and J by 6 bases. DNA for the CDR3: TGTGCCAGCAGCTTGGGAACAGGCAGGGGGTCCGGGGAGCTGTTTTTT. It encodes CASSLGTGRGSGELFF.

The chain links TRBV4-3 to TRBJ1-2; D is perhaps TRBD1 (5 bases). V was trimmed by 4 bases and J by 2 bases, leaving 17 bases between them. The germline CDR1 and CDR2 sequences are LGHNA and YSLEER. The CDR3 sequence is 16 residues long. CDR3 sequence reads: CASSRSYGGSNYGYTF. CDR3 DNA sequence: TGCGCCAGCAGCCGCTCGTACGGGGGTTCCAACTATGGCTACACCTTC.

The rearrangement links TRBV29-1 to TRBJ2-1; TRBD2 matches at 9 bases. Germline CDR1 reads SQVTM; CDR2 reads ANQGSEA. J gave up 10 bases and V 4 bases, and 8 bases lay outside the gene matches. The CDR3 runs to 13 residues. The CDR3, as DNA: TGCAGCGTTGGTGGCGGGGGGGGCCTGGAGCAGTTCTTC. Amino acids: CSVGGGGGLEQFF.

The chain is built from TRBV5-6 and TRBJ2-1; tentative D call: TRBD1 (6 bases). The CDR3 loop spans 14 amino acids. V gave up 4 bases and J gave up 8 bases, with 16 bases separating them. From germline, CDR1 is SGHDT and CDR2 YYEEEE. The DNA of the CDR3 is TGTGCCAGCAGCGTTACAGGGTTGTCCCATGAGCAGTTCTTC. Its protein product is CASSVTGLSHEQFF.

V is TRBV18 and J is TRBJ2-7; D is unresolved. There are 15 residues in the CDR3. Germline CDR1 is KGHSH and CDR2 is LQKENI. V gave up 3 bases and J gave up 5 bases, with 17 bases separating them. The CDR3: CASSPRSLQLDEQYF. The CDR3 region has the DNA TGTGCCAGCTCACCGAGGTCCTTACAGTTGGACGAGCAGTACTTC.

The rearrangement uses TRBV18 and TRBJ2-7; tentatively, D is TRBD2 (6 bases). CDR1 is KGHSH and CDR2 is LQKENI in the germline V gene. The length of the CDR3 is 15 residues. Trimming took 3 bases from V and 7 from J, leaving 19 bases between them. Here the CDR3 reads CASSPPGTESFEQYF. The DNA of the CDR3 is TGTGCCAGCTCACCTCCCGGGACTGAGTCTTTTGAGCAGTACTTC.

This clone was recorded once. The chain combines TRBV6-1 with TRBJ2-1; D call uncertain. With 3 bases removed from V and 6 bases from J, the gap between germline ends came to 12 bases. CDR3 length: 14 residues. CDR1 and CDR2 from the germline V gene are MNHNS and SASEGT. For the CDR3, the DNA is TGTGCCAGCAGTGAGGACCGGGCGACCAATGAGCAGTTCTTC. Protein product: CASSEDRATNEQFF.

The chain carries TRBV19 and TRBJ2-5; D unresolved. With 5 bases removed from V and 5 bases from J, the gap between germline ends came to 12 bases. The germline V gene encodes CDR1 LNHDA and CDR2 SQIVND (reference sequence). The CDR3 loop spans 13 amino acids. The CDR3 is CASSRGAYETQYF. CDR3 nucleotide sequence: TGTGCCAGTAGTCGCGGTGCTTATGAGACCCAGTACTTC.

The genes are TRBV10-1 and TRBJ2-2; weak D call: TRBD1 (7 bases). Trimming removed 7 bases from V and 4 bases from J, with 13 bases in between. From germline, CDR1 is WNHNN and CDR2 SYGVQD (reference sequence). The CDR3 runs 14 residues. The CDR3 here is CASTAGGGTGELFF. As DNA, the CDR3 is TGCGCCAGCACCGCAGGGGGAGGCACCGGGGAGCTGTTTTTT.